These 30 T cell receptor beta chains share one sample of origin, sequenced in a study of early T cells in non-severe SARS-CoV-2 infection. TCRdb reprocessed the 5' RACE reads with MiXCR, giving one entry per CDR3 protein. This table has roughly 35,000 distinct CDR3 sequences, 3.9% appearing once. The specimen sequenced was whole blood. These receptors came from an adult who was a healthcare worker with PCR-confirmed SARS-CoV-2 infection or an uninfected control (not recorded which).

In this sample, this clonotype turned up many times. The chain's CDR3 is CASSPTLAAGELFF. The DNA of the CDR3 is TGTGCCAGCAGCCCAACTCTAGCTGCGGGGGAGCTGTTTTTT. The chain is built from TRBV3-1 and TRBJ2-2, with TRBD2 as a possible D gene (5 bases). There are 14 residues in the CDR3. The germline V gene has CDR1 LGHDT and CDR2 YNNKEL (reference sequence). The V and J ends lost 4 bases and 8 bases respectively, with 14 bases between them.

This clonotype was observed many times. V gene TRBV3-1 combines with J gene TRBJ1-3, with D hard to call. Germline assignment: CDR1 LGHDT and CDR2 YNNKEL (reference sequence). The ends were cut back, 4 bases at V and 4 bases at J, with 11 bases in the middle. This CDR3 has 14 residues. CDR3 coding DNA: TGTGCCAGCAGCCTGACGGGTAACGGAAACACCATATATTTT. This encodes CASSLTGNGNTIYF.

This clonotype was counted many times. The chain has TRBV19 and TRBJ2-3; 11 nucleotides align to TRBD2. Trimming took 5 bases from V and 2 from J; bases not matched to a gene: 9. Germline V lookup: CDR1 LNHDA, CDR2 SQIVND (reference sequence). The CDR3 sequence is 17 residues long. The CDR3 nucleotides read TGTGCCAGTAGTGCTCCGGGACTAGCGGTTTCCACAGATACGCAGTATTTT. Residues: CASSAPGLAVSTDTQYF.

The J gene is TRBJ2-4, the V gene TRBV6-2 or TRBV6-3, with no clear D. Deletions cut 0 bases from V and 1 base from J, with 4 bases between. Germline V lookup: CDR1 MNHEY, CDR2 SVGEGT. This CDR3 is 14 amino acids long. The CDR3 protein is CASSYSRAKNIQYF. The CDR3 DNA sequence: TGTGCCAGCAGTTACTCAAGGGCCAAAAACATTCAGTACTTC.

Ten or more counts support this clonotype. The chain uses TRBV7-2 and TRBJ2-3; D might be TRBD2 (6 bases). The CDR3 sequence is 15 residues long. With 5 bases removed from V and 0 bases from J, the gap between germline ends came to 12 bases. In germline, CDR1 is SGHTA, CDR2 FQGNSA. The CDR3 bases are TGTGCCAGCAGCCCTCCGGGACTTAGCACAGATACGCAGTATTTT. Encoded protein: CASSPPGLSTDTQYF.

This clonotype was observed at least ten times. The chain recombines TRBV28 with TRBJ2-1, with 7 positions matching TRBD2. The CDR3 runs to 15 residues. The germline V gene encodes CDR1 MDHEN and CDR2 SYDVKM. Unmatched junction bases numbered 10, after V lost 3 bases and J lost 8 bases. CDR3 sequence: CASSFLGEGTDEQFF. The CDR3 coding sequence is TGTGCCAGCAGTTTCTTGGGGGAGGGAACGGATGAGCAGTTCTTC.

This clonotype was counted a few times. CDR3 DNA: TGTGCCAGCAGCGGCCCGGGGGGCGGCCAAGAGACCCAGTACTTC. Translation: CASSGPGGGQETQYF. The rearrangement links TRBV5-5 to TRBJ2-5, with TRBD2 as a possible D gene (7 bases). Germline V lookup: CDR1 SGHKS, CDR2 YYEKEE (reference sequence). This CDR3 comprises 15 residues. Trimming took 4 bases from V and 1 from J, leaving 14 bases between them.

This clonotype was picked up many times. The CDR3: CASSFGVAEAFF. The CDR3 DNA reads as TGTGCCAGCAGTTTCGGGGTGGCTGAAGCTTTCTTT. This rearrangement joins TRBV12-3 or TRBV12-4 to TRBJ1-1; D call uncertain. The CDR3 sequence is 12 residues long. With 3 bases removed from V and 6 bases from J, the gap between germline ends came to 8 bases.

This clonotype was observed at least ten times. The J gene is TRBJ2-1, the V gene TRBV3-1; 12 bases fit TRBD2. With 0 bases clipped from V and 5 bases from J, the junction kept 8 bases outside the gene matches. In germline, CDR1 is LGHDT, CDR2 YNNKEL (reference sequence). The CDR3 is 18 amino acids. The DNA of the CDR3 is TGTGCCAGCAGCCAAGACCCTAGCGGGAGGGGAGGTAACAATGAGCAGTTCTTC. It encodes CASSQDPSGRGGNNEQFF.

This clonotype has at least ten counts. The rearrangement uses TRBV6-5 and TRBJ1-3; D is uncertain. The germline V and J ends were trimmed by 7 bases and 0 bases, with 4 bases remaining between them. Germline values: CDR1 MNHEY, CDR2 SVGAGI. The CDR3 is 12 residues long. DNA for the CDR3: TGTGCCAGCACTAGCTCTGGAAACACCATATATTTT. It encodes CASTSSGNTIYF.

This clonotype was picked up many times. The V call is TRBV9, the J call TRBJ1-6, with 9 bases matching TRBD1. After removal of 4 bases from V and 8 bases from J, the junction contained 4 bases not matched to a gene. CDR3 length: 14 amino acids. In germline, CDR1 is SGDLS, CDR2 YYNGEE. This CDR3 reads CASSPRDRDSPLHF. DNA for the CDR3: TGTGCCAGCAGCCCCCGGGACAGGGATTCACCCCTCCACTTT.

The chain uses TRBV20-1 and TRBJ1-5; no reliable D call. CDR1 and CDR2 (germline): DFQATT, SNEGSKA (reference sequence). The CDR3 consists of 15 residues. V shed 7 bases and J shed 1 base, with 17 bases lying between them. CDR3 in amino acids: CSVSQTGISNQPQHF. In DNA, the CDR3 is TGCAGTGTCTCCCAAACGGGGATAAGCAATCAGCCCCAGCATTTT.

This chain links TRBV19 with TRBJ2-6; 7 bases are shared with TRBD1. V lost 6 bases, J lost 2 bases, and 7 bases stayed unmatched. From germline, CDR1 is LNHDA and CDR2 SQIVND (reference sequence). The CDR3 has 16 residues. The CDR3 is CASSTGQAAGANVLTF. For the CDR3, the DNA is TGTGCCAGTAGCACTGGACAGGCGGCTGGGGCCAACGTCCTGACTTTC. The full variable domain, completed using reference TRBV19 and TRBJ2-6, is DGGITQSPKYLFRKEGQNVTLSCEQNLNHDAMYWYRQDPGQGLRLIYYSQIVNDFQKGDIAEGYSVSREKKESFPLTVTSAQKNPTAFYLCASSTGQAAGANVLTFGAGSRLTVL.

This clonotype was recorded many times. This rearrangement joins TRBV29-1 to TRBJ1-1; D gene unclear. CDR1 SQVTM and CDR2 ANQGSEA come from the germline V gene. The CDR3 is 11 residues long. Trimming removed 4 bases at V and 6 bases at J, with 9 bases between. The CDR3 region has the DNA TGCAGCGTTGGGACTGGGGCTGAAGCTTTCTTT. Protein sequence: CSVGTGAEAFF.

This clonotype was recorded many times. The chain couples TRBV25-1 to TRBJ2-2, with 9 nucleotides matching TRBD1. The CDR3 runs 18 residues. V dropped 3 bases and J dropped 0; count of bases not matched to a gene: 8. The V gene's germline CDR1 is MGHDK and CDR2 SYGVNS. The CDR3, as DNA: TGTGCCAGCAGTGACGAATACCGACAGGGGGCGAACACCGGGGAGCTGTTTTTT. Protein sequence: CASSDEYRQGANTGELFF.

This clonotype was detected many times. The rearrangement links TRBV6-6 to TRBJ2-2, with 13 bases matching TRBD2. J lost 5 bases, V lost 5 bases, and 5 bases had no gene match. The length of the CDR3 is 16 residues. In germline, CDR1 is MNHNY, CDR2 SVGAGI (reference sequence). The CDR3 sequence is CASSPGLAGLTGELFF. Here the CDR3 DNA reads TGTGCCAGCAGTCCGGGACTAGCGGGATTGACCGGGGAGCTGTTTTTT.

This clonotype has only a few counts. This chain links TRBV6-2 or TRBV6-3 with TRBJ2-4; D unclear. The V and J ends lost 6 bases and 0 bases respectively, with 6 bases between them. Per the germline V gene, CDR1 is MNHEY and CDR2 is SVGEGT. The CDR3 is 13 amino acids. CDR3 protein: CASSQKAKNIQYF. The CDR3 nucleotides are TGTGCCAGCAGCCAAAAAGCCAAAAACATTCAGTACTTC.

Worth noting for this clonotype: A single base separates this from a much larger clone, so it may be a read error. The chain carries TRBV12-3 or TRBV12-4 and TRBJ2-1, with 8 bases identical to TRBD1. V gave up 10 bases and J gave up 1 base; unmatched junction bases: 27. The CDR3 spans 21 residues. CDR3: CANSPTWGQGARGHSYNEQFF. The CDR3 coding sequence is TGTGCCAACAGCCCCACCTGGGGCCAGGGGGCACGGGGACATTCCTACAATGAGCAGTTCTTC.

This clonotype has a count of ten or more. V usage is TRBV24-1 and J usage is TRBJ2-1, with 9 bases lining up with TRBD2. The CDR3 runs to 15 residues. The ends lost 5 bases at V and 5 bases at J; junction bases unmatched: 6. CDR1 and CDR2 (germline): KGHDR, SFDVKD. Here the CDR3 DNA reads TGTGCCACCAGTGCTAGCGGGGCACCCGACAATGAGCAGTTCTTC. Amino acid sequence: CATSASGAPDNEQFF.

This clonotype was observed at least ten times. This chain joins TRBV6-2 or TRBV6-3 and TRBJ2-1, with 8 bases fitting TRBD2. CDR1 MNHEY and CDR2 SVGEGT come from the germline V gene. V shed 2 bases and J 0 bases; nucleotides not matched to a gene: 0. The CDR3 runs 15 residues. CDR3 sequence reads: CASSYTSGSYNEQFF. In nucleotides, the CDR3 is TGTGCCAGCAGTTACACTAGCGGCTCCTACAATGAGCAGTTCTTC.

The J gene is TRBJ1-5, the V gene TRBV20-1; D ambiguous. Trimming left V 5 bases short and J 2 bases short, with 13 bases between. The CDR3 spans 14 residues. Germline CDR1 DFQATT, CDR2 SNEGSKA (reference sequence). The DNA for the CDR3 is TGCAGTGCTCGCGCCGGGATCGGCAATCAGCCCCAGCATTTT. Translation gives CSARAGIGNQPQHF.

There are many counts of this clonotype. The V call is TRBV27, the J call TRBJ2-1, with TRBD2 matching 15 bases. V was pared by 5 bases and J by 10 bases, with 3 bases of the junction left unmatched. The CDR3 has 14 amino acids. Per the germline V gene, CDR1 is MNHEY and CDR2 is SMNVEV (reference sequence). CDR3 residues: CASSPGTSGREQFF. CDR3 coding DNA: TGTGCCAGCAGTCCCGGGACTAGCGGGAGGGAGCAGTTCTTC.

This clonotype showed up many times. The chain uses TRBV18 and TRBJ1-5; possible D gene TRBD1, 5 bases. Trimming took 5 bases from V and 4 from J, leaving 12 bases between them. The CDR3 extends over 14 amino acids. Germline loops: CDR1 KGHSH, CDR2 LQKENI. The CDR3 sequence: CASSDTQGNQPQHF. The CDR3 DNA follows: TGTGCCAGCTCAGACACCCAGGGAAATCAGCCCCAGCATTTT.

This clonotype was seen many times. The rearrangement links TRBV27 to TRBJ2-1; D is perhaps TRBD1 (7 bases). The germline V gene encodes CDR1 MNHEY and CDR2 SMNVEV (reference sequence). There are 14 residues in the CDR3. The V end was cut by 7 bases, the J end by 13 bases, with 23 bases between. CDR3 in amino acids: CASNPSGGGPHQFF. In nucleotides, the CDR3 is TGTGCCAGCAACCCTTCAGGAGGGGGCCCTCATCAGTTCTTC.

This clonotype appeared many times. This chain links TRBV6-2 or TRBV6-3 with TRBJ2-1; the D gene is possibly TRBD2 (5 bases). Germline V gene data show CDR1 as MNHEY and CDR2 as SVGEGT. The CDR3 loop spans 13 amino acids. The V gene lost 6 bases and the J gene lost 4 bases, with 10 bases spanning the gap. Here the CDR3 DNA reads TGTGCCAGCAGACCCGACTATTACAATGAGCAGTTCTTC. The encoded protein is CASRPDYYNEQFF.

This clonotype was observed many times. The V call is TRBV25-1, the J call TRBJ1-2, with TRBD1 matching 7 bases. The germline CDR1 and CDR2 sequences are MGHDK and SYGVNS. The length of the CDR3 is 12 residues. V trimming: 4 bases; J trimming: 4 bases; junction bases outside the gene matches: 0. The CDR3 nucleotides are TGTGCCAGCAGTGGACAGGGCTATGGCTACACCTTC. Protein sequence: CASSGQGYGYTF.

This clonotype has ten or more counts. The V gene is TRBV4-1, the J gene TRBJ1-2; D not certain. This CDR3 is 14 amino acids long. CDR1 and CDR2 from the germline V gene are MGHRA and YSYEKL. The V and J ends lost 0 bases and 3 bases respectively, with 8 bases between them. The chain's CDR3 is CASSQDGQDYGYTF. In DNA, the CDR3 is TGCGCCAGCAGCCAAGATGGGCAGGACTATGGCTACACCTTC.

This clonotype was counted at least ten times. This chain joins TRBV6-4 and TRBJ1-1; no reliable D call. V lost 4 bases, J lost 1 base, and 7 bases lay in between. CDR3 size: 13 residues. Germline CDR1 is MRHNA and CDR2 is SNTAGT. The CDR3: CASSVSSNTEAFF. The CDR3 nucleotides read TGTGCCAGCAGTGTGAGTTCGAACACTGAAGCTTTCTTT.

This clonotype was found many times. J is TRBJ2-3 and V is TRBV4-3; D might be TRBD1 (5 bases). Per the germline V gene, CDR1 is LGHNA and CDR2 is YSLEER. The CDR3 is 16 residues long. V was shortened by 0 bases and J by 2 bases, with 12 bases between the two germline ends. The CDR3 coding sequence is TGCGCCAGCAGCCAAGATATGGGCAGGGTCACAGATACGCAGTATTTT. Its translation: CASSQDMGRVTDTQYF.

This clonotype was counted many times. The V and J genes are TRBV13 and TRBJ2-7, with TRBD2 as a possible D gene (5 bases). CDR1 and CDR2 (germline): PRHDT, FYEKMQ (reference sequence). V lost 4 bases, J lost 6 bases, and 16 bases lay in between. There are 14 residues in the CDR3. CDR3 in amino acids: CASSSTLESGEQYF. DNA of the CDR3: TGTGCCAGCAGCTCCACCCTGGAGAGCGGCGAGCAGTACTTC.